This TCR beta chain derives from a study of STAT5B mutations in CD4+ large granular lymphocyte leukemia. This CDR3 is 14 amino acids long. V trimming: 6 bases; J trimming: 6 bases; junction bases outside the gene matches: 9. Germline CDR1 reads MNHNS; CDR2 reads SASEGT. This clone has more than one count but fewer than ten. Its antigen is not known. Findings of the study overall: Higher CD4+ than CD8+ T-LGLL clonality might reflect small sample size. Patient CD4-sorted repertoires looked more clonal than healthy CD4+ repertoires, even without putative leukemic clones. No patients shared main leukemic clonotypes, though approximately 26% appeared at low frequency elsewhere.

Methods used by the authors: Productive clonotypes were detectable down to 2.59 x 10-5 frequency. The repertoire was sequenced with immunoSEQ multiplex PCR; TCRdb's copy has only in-frame clones and lacks some. V and J calls and clone size are those listed in that table; D and trimming were worked out from the DNA. The data show under 35,000 clones, roughly 80% seen once. The chain joins TRBV6-1 to TRBJ1-2; the match to TRBD1 covers 8 bases. The sequenced sample was CD4+ T cells from blood buffy coats. This receptor was identified in a human donor in good health. Written as DNA, the CDR3 is TGTGCCAGCAGCGAGAGACAGGGGTCGAATGGCTACACCTTC. It translates to CASSERQGSNGYTF.